Presented here are 5 T cell receptor beta chains from one specimen sequenced in a study of graft-versus-host responses after intestinal transplantation. Clones were read by immunoSEQ multiplex PCR, and TCRdb kept only the in-frame ones, dropping some. The sample comprises 40,000 to 45,000 clones, roughly 89% of which are singletons, and about 2.5% rests with the top ten. This material consisted of PBMCs, taken 314 days after intestinal transplant. Receptor source: a human patient who received an intestinal transplant, so some T cells may come from the graft donor.

The chain combines TRBV6-1 with TRBJ1-5; TRBD1 agrees at 7 bases. In germline, CDR1 is MNHNS, CDR2 SASEGT. CDR3 length equals 15 residues. Unmatched junction bases numbered 6, after V lost 0 bases and J lost 7 bases. The CDR3, as DNA: TGTGCCAGCAGTGAAGCAGGGGGCGTATGGCAGCCCCAGCATTTT. This codes for CASSEAGGVWQPQHF.

The rearrangement uses TRBV6-5 and TRBJ1-3; D is uncertain. Germline V gene data show CDR1 as MNHEY and CDR2 as SVGAGI. Trimming left V 5 bases short and J 6 bases short, with 14 bases between. This CDR3 has 14 residues. For the CDR3, the DNA is TGTGCCAGCAGTGGGGTAGGGAGCGAAAACACCATATATTTT. The encoded protein is CASSGVGSENTIYF.

This chain uses TRBV11-1 with TRBJ1-5; maybe TRBD1 (5 bases). V lost 0 bases to trimming and J lost 4 bases, with 10 bases between them. This CDR3 comprises 15 residues. CDR1 is SGHAT and CDR2 is FQDESV in the germline V gene (reference sequence). The CDR3 spells CASSLAEGPNQPQHF. The CDR3 DNA reads TGTGCCAGCAGCTTAGCGGAGGGGCCTAATCAGCCCCAGCATTTT.

The gene calls are TRBV28 and TRBJ1-2, with D unresolved. This CDR3 has 13 amino acids. The V end was cut by 6 bases, the J end by 8 bases, with 16 bases between. Germline CDR1 is MDHEN and CDR2 is SYDVKM. The DNA of the CDR3 is TGTGCCAGCAGCATACCGGGGAGGAGGGGCTACACCTTC. Its translation: CASSIPGRRGYTF.

The chain employs TRBV4-1 and TRBJ2-7; D is undetermined. CDR1 and CDR2 (germline): MGHRA, YSYEKL. This CDR3 spans 12 amino acids. Trimming removed 0 bases at V and 7 bases at J, with 7 bases between. In nucleotides, the CDR3 is TGCGCCAGCAGCCAAGAAGGGAAAGAGCAGTACTTC. Translating gives CASSQEGKEQYF.